The present TCR beta chain was sequenced within a study of T cell responses to AZD1222 COVID-19 vaccine. Points from the study as a whole: At study baseline, merely more than 5 AZD1222 recipients were seropositive. Without day 14 samples, only post-peak T cell repertoires were studied. CD4 TCRs associated with vaccination spanned spike, dominating at 160-218 and 743-854.

Sequencing was performed with immunoSEQ multiplex PCR; in TCRdb, only in-frame clones are kept and a portion is missing. The sample yields approximately 200,000 clones, about 93% seen once. The CDR3 covers 15 residues. With V trimmed by 1 base and J by 5 bases, 5 bases remained unmatched. Germline V gives CDR1 SGHAT, CDR2 FQNNGV. A note on this clone: Its antigen is unknown.

The receptor's source is an adult who received the AZD1222 COVID-19 vaccine. This chain uses TRBV11-2 with TRBJ1-1, with 9 bases aligning to TRBD1. Sequencing was performed on peripheral blood, taken 28 days after the second AZD1222 dose. CDR3 coding DNA: TGTGCCAGCAGCTTAGCCCCCGGGACAGGGACTGAAGCTTTCTTT. Protein sequence: CASSLAPGTGTEAFF.